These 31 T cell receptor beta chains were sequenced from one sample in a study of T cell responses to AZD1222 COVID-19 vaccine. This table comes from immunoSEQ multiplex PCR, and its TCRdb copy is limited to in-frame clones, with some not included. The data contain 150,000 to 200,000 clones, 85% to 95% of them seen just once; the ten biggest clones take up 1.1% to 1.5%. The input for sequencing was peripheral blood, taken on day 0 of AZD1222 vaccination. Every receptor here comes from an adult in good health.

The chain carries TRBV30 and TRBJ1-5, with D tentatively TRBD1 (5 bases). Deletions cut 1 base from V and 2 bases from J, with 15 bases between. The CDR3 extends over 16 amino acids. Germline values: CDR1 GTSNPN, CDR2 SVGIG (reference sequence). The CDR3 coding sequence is TGTGCCTGGAGTGCCCTCGGGGGTGGGGGCAATCAGCCCCAGCATTTT. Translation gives CAWSALGGGGNQPQHF.

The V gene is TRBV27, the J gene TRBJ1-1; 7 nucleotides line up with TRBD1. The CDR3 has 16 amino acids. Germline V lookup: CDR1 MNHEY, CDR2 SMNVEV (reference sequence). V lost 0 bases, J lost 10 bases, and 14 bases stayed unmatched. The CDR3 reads CASSLSTGGQGGAAFF. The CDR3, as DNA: TGTGCCAGCAGTTTATCTACCGGAGGGCAGGGGGGGGCAGCTTTCTTT.

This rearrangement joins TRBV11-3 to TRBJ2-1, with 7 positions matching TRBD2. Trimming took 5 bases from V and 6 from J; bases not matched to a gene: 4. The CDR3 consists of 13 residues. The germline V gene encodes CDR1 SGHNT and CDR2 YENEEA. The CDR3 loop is CASSLTSVNEQFF. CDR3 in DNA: TGTGCCAGCAGCCTAACTAGCGTCAATGAGCAGTTCTTC.

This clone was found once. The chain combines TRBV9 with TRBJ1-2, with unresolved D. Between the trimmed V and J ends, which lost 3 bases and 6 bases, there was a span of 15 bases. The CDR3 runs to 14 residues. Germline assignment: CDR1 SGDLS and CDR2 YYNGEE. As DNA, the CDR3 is TGTGCCAGCAGCGCCGGGAGCACCCCTCATGGCTACACCTTC. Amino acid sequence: CASSAGSTPHGYTF.

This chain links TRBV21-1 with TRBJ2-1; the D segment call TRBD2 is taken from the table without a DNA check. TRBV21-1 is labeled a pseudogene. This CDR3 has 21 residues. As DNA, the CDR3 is TGTGCCAGCAATCAGGTGTGGCGCGGGAGGCCGTTCCTAAGCTCCTACAATGAGCAGTTCTTC. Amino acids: CASNQVWRGRPFLSSYNEQFF.

CDR3 bases: TGCGCCAGCAGCCATCCAGGGGGAGGTGAAGCTTTCTTT. Translation: CASSHPGGGEAFF. The chain joins TRBV4-1 to TRBJ1-1; TRBD1 matches 7 bases. The CDR3 sequence is 13 residues long. V trimming: 3 bases; J trimming: 7 bases; junction bases outside the gene matches: 5. Germline loops: CDR1 MGHRA, CDR2 YSYEKL.

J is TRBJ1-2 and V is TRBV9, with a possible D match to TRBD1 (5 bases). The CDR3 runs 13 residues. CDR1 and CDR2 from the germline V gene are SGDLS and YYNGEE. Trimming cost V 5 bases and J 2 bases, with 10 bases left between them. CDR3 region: CASRSTANYGYTF. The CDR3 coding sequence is TGTGCCAGCAGATCGACAGCGAACTATGGCTACACCTTC.

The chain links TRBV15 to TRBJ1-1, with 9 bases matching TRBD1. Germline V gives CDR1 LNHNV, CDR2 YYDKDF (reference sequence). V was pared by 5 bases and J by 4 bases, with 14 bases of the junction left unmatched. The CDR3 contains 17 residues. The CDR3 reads CATSPRDGTGKGTEAFF. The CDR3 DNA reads TGTGCCACCAGCCCTCGGGACGGGACAGGGAAGGGCACTGAAGCTTTCTTT.

The CDR3 region is CASSEVDLWSSEGEQFF. The DNA of the CDR3 is TGTGCCAGCAGTGAAGTAGATTTGTGGTCCTCCGAGGGTGAGCAGTTCTTC. The rearrangement links TRBV2 to TRBJ2-1; weak D call: TRBD2 (5 bases). The CDR3 covers 17 residues. Germline V gene sequence: CDR1 SNHLY, CDR2 FYNNEI. The V gene lost 1 base and the J gene lost 9 bases, with 22 bases spanning the gap.

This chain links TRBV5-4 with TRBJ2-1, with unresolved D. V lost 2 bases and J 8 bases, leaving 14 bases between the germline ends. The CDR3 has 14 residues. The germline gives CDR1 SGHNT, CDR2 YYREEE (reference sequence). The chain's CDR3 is CASSFGRVGDEQFF. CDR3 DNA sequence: TGTGCCAGCAGCTTCGGAAGGGTAGGCGATGAGCAGTTCTTC.

CDR3 nucleotide sequence: TGTGCCAGCAGTTGGACAGGGTACTACGAGCAGTACTTC. This sequence encodes CASSWTGYYEQYF. V and J are TRBV6-5 and TRBJ2-7; 8 bases match TRBD1. Germline V gives CDR1 MNHEY, CDR2 SVGAGI. The CDR3 is 13 residues long. Losses at the gene ends were 4 bases for V and 3 bases for J; bases not matched to a gene: 2.

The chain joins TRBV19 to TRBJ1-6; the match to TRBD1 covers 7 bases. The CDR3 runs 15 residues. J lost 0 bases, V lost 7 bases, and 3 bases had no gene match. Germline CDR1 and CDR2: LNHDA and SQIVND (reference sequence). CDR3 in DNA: TGTGCCAGTAACCCAGGGGGCTCCTATAATTCACCCCTCCACTTT. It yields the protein CASNPGGSYNSPLHF.

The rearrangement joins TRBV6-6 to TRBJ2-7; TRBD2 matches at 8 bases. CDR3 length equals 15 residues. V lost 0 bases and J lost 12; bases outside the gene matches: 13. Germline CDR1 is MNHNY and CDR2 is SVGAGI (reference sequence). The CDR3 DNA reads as TGTGCCAGCAGTTACTCGTCCGGGGTAGCGGGACCTCGGTACTTC. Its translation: CASSYSSGVAGPRYF.

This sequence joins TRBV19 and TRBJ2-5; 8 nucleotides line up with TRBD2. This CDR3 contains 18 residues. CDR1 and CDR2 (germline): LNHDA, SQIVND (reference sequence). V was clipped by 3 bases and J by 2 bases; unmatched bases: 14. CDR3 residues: CASSMWASGRLNQETQYF. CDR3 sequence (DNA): TGTGCCAGTAGTATGTGGGCTAGCGGGCGACTAAATCAAGAGACCCAGTACTTC.

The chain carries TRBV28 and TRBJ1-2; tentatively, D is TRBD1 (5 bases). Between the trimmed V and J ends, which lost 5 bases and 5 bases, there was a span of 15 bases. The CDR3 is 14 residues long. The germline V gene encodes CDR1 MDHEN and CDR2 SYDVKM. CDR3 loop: CASSPGTAKYGYTF. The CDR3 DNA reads TGTGCCAGCAGTCCCGGGACCGCGAAGTATGGCTACACCTTC.

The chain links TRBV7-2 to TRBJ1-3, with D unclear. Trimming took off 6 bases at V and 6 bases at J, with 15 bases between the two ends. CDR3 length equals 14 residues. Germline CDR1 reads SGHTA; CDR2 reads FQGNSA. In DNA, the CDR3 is TGTGCCAGCAGAGTCGGAGGCTCTCAAAACACCATATATTTT. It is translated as CASRVGGSQNTIYF.

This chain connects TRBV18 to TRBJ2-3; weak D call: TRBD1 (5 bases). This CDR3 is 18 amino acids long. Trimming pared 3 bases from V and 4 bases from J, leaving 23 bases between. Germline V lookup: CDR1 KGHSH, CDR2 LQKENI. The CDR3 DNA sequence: TGTGCCAGCTCACCGAAAGGTGAGGACACCGATCCTTCAGATACGCAGTATTTT. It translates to CASSPKGEDTDPSDTQYF. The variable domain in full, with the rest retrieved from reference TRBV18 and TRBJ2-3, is NAGVMQNPRHLVRRRGQEARLRCSPMKGHSHVYWYRQLPEEGLKFMVYLQKENIIDESGMPKERFSAEFPKEGPSILRIQQVVRGDSAAYFCASSPKGEDTDPSDTQYFGPGTRLTVL.

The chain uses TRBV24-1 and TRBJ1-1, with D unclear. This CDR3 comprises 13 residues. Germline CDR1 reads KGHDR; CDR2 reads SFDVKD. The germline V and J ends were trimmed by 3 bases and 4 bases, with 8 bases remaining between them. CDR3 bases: TGTGCCACCAGTGATCGGCCGGGCACTGAAGCTTTCTTT. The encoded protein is CATSDRPGTEAFF.

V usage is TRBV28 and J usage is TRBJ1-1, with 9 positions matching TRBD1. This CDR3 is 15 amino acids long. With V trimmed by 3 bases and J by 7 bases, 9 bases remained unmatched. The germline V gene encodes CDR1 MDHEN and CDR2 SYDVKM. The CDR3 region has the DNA TGTGCCAGCAGTTTGGCGGGACAGGGAGGGGGTGAAGCTTTCTTT. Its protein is CASSLAGQGGGEAFF.

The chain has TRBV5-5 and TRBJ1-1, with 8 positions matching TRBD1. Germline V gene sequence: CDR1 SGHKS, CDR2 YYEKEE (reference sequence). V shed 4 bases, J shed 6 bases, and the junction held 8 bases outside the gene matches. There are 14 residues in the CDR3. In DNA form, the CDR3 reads TGTGCCAGCAGCCCCCGGACAGGGAGGGCTGAAGCTTTCTTT. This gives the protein CASSPRTGRAEAFF.

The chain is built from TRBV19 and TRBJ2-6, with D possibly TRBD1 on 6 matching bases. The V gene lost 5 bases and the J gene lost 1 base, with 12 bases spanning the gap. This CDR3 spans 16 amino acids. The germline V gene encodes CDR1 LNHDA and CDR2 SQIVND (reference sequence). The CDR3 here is CASSPGVGSGANVLTF. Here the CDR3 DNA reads TGTGCCAGTAGTCCAGGGGTGGGGTCTGGGGCCAACGTCCTGACTTTC.

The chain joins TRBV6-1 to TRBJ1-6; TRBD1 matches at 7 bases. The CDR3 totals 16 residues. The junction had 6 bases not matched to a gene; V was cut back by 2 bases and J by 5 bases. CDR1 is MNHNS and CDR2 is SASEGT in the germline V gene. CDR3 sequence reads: CASSEFIGGDNSPLHF. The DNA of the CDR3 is TGTGCCAGCAGTGAATTTATAGGGGGCGATAATTCACCCCTCCACTTT.

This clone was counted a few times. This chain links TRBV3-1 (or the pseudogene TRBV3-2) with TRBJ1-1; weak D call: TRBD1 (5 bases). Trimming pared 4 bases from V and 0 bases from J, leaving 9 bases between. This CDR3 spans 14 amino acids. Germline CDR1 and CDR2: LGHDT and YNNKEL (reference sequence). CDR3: CASSRKTVNTEAFF. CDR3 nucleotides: TGTGCCAGCAGCCGCAAGACAGTGAACACTGAAGCTTTCTTT.

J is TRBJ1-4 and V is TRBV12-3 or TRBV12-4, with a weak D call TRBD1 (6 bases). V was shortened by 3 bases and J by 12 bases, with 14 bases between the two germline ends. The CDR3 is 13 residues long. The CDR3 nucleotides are TGTGCCAGCAGTTTGAGGTTCGAGGGGGAACTGTTTTTT. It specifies CASSLRFEGELFF.

The CDR3 region is CASSAQGVTGELFF. The DNA for the CDR3 is TGTGCCAGCAGTGCCCAGGGGGTAACCGGGGAGCTGTTTTTT. The chain carries TRBV6-4 and TRBJ2-2; 7 bases fit TRBD1. The V gene end was trimmed by 4 bases and the J gene end by 5 bases; junction bases not matched to a gene: 4. This CDR3 comprises 14 residues. In germline, CDR1 is MRHNA, CDR2 SNTAGT.

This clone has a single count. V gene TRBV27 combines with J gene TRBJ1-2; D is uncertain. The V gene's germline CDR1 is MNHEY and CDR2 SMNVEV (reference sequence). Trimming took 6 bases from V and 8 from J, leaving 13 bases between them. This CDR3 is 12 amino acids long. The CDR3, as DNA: TGTGCCAGCAGCCCATTCCCGGGAGGCTACACCTTC. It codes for CASSPFPGGYTF.

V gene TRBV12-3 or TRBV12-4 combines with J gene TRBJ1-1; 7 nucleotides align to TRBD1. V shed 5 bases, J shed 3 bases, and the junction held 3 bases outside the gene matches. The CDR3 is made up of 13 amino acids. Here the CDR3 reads CASSLGTDTEAFF. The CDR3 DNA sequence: TGTGCCAGCAGTCTCGGGACAGACACTGAAGCTTTCTTT.

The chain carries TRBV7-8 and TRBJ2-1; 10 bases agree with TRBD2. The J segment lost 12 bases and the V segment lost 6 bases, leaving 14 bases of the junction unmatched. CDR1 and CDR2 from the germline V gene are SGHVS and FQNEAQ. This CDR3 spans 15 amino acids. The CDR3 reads CASRELAGGSQAQFF. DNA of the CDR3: TGTGCCAGCAGGGAATTAGCGGGAGGATCCCAAGCGCAGTTCTTC.

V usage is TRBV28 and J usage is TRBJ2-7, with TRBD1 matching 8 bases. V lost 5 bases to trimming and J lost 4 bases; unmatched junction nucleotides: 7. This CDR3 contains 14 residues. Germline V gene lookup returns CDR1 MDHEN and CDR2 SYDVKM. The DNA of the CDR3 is TGTGCCAGCAGTCCGGACAGGGCGATTTACGAGCAGTACTTC. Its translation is CASSPDRAIYEQYF.

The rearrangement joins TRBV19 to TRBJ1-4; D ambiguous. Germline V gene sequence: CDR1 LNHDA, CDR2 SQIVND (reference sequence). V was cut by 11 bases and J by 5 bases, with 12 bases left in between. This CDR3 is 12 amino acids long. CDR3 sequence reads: CAVGQLNEKLFF. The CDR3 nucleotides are TGTGCCGTTGGGCAGCTGAATGAAAAACTGTTTTTT.

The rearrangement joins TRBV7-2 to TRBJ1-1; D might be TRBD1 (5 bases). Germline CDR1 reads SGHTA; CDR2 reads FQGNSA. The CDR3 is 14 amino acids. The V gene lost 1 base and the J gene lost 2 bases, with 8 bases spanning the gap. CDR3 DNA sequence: TGTGCCAGCAGCTTAGGGGGGAGCAACACTGAAGCTTTCTTT. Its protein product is CASSLGGSNTEAFF.